This passage covers 12 T cell receptor beta chains from one sample sequenced in a study of T cell repertoires in cytomegalovirus infection. MiXCR was run by TCRdb on the reads, yielding one entry per CDR3 protein. The profile covers around 570,000 distinct CDR3 sequences, with 40% appearing a single time and around 48% taken by the ten largest. Which antigens these TCRs recognize remains unknown. The starting material was cultured PBMCs, obtained from culture after CMV antigen stimulation. The receptors derive from a human donor in good health (CMV status not recorded). Some clones in this sample may be carry-over from other donors' samples.

This clonotype was seen only a few times. The V call is TRBV7-2, the J call TRBJ1-3; the D is unclear. The CDR3 loop spans 12 amino acids. Trimming removed 5 bases at V and 2 bases at J, with 4 bases between. The germline V gene encodes CDR1 SGHTA and CDR2 FQGNSA. CDR3 bases: TGTGCCAGCAGCCTCCCTGGAAACACCATATATTTT. It encodes CASSLPGNTIYF.

Only one count was recorded for this clonotype. CDR3: CATSKGGGSGADTQYF. The CDR3 nucleotides are TGTGCCACCAGCAAAGGAGGCGGGAGTGGTGCAGATACGCAGTATTTT. The J gene is TRBJ2-3, the V gene TRBV15, with TRBD2 identical over 7 bases. CDR3 length equals 16 residues. CDR1 and CDR2 from the germline V gene are LNHNV and YYDKDF (reference sequence). V shed 4 bases, J shed 4 bases, and the junction held 11 bases outside the gene matches.

This chain joins TRBV12-3 or TRBV12-4 and TRBJ2-7, with D unclear. V was shortened by 4 bases and J by 0 bases, with 10 bases between the two germline ends. This CDR3 spans 14 amino acids. The CDR3 loop is CASSWAVSSYEQYF. Written as DNA, the CDR3 is TGTGCCAGCAGTTGGGCTGTTAGCTCCTACGAGCAGTACTTC.

The chain couples TRBV19 to TRBJ2-2; 9 positions match TRBD2. CDR3 size: 18 residues. CDR1 is LNHDA, CDR2 SQIVND, per germline (reference sequence). Unmatched junction bases numbered 15, after V lost 5 bases and J lost 5 bases. CDR3 amino acids: CASSLPGLAAPGTGELFF. As DNA, the CDR3 is TGTGCCAGTAGTTTACCGGGACTAGCCGCCCCGGGGACCGGGGAGCTGTTTTTT.

V is TRBV7-2 and J is TRBJ2-3, with 7 bases lining up with TRBD1. Germline values: CDR1 SGHTA, CDR2 FQGNSA. The V and J ends lost 5 bases and 4 bases, in that order; junction bases with no gene match: 9. The CDR3 covers 15 residues. The CDR3: CASSRQGPPPDTQYF. DNA for the CDR3: TGTGCCAGCAGCCGACAGGGTCCCCCCCCAGATACGCAGTATTTT.

This chain links TRBV6-1 with TRBJ2-1; D might be TRBD2 (7 bases). CDR1 MNHNS and CDR2 SASEGT come from the germline V gene. The CDR3 is 11 residues long. V dropped 8 bases and J dropped 13 bases, with 15 bases sitting between them. The CDR3 here is CASGEGVTQFF. CDR3 bases: TGTGCCAGCGGGGAGGGGGTAACCCAGTTCTTC.

The chain carries TRBV29-1 and TRBJ1-1, with 9 bases fitting TRBD1. The CDR3 extends over 15 amino acids. The V gene end was trimmed by 5 bases and the J gene end by 1 base; junction bases not matched to a gene: 8. Germline lookup yields CDR1 SQVTM and CDR2 ANQGSEA. CDR3 in DNA: TGCAGCGTTCGAACAGGGGGCGCGGCGAACACTGAAGCTTTCTTT. The encoded protein is CSVRTGGAANTEAFF.

This clonotype showed up just a few times. The chain employs TRBV7-7 and TRBJ2-5; tentatively, D is TRBD2 (7 bases). CDR3 length: 14 residues. With 5 bases removed from V and 1 base from J, the gap between germline ends came to 11 bases. Germline V gives CDR1 SSHAT, CDR2 FNYEAQ (reference sequence). The CDR3 loop reads CASSRGGRQETQYF. The CDR3 DNA reads as TGTGCCAGCAGCCGCGGGGGCCGCCAAGAGACCCAGTACTTC.

This chain uses TRBV12-3 or TRBV12-4 with TRBJ2-7; D ambiguous. The CDR3 is 13 residues long. The V end was cut by 4 bases, the J end by 4 bases, with 11 bases between. For the CDR3, the DNA is TGTGCCAGCAGTTCCCTACCCGGGTACGAGCAGTACTTC. Translation gives CASSSLPGYEQYF.

This chain uses TRBV27 with TRBJ2-7, with D hard to call. This CDR3 is built from 13 residues. Trimming stripped 0 bases from V and 3 bases from J, with 6 bases between. Germline V lookup: CDR1 MNHEY, CDR2 SMNVEV (reference sequence). The CDR3 DNA reads TGTGCCAGCAGTTTATCGAACAGCTACGAGCAGTACTTC. Encoded protein: CASSLSNSYEQYF.

Only a few counts were recorded for this clonotype. The rearrangement joins TRBV7-6 to TRBJ2-2; 10 bases align to TRBD1. The CDR3 sequence is 17 residues long. Trimming took 4 bases from V and 4 from J; bases not matched to a gene: 9. Looked up from germline, CDR1 is SGHVS and CDR2 is FNYEAQ. The CDR3 is CASSSSPGQGITGELFF. CDR3 bases: TGTGCCAGCAGCTCCTCACCGGGACAGGGGATCACCGGGGAGCTGTTTTTT.

The chain carries TRBV3-1 and TRBJ1-2; 7 nucleotides line up with TRBD1. Germline V lookup: CDR1 LGHDT, CDR2 YNNKEL (reference sequence). The CDR3 has 15 residues. V lost 0 bases, J lost 5 bases, and 6 bases stayed unmatched. The CDR3 region has the DNA TGTGCCAGCAGCCAAGATATAGGGGGCCCGTATGGCTACACCTTC. The encoded protein is CASSQDIGGPYGYTF.